This TCR beta chain was recovered during a study of T cells in Graves' hyperthyroidism and ophthalmopathy. The source material, RNA transcripts, was used to amplify TCR beta CDR3 regions. With the HTBI primer set, the TCR CDR3 went through a first round of RT-PCR. MiXCR, run by TCRdb on the multiplex PCR reads, gives a single entry per CDR3 protein. This repertoire shows 500,000 or so distinct CDR3 sequences, about 16% found once; its top ten account for around 32%. V dropped 1 base and J dropped 4 bases, with 17 bases sitting between them. The V gene's germline CDR1 is DFQATT and CDR2 SNEGSKA (reference sequence). This CDR3 spans 16 amino acids. This clonotype was recorded at least ten times.

Sequenced input: blood. This sequence joins TRBV20-1 and TRBJ2-1, with D perhaps TRBD2 (5 bases). The TCR sequence derives from a woman aged 30 to 39 with Graves' ophthalmopathy. The CDR3 coding sequence is TGCAGTGCTAGAGGCTCCCCAGCGGCGATATACAATGAGCAGTTCTTC. It specifies CSARGSPAAIYNEQFF.